A selection of T cell receptor beta chains follows, all from one sample in a study of cytomegalovirus exposure and HLA in healthy donors. Repertoires were generated with immunoSEQ multiplex PCR, while TCRdb's copy carries only in-frame clones and drops some. The sample includes approximately 180,000 clones, roughly 80% of them seen just once. Sequencing was carried out using PBMCs. Source of these receptors: a woman younger than 30 in good health and CMV-seropositive. Both conserved end residues are part of each CDR3. The D gene is left open where the match is weak. A clone size is listed for some rows: how often the clone was seen (once, few, many), or a class if it is expanded.

v_call,j_call,d_call,clone_size,cdr3_nt,cdr3_aa
TRBV2,TRBJ2-7,TRBD1,NA,TGTGCCAGCAGTGAAGTGACAGGGGGGGTAGACGAGCAGTACTTC,CASSEVTGGVDEQYF
TRBV11-1,TRBJ1-1,NA,NA,TGTGCCAGCAGCCGACCATGGGACATGAACACTGAAGCTTTCTTT,CASSRPWDMNTEAFF
TRBV18,TRBJ1-1,NA,NA,TGTGCCAGCTCACCAGTGATGTGGGACACGAACACTGAAGCTTTCTTT,CASSPVMWDTNTEAFF
TRBV30,TRBJ1-5,TRBD1,NA,TGTGCCTGGAGTGTGGGGACAGGGGATCAGCCCCAGCATTTT,CAWSVGTGDQPQHF
TRBV18,TRBJ1-2,NA,NA,TGTGCCAGCTCACCGACGGGAAGAGAGGAGTATGGCTACACCTTC,CASSPTGREEYGYTF
TRBV5-1,TRBJ2-7,TRBD2,NA,TGCGCCAGCAGCTTGGTCTCGGGGGGTGACGAGCAGTACTTC,CASSLVSGGDEQYF
TRBV7-9,TRBJ2-6,NA,NA,TGTGCCAGCAGCGCGAATTCAGGGGCTGGGGCCAACGTCCTGACTTTC,CASSANSGAGANVLTF
TRBV11-2,TRBJ2-7,TRBD1,NA,TGTGCCAGCAGCTTAGTCGGACAGGGGGACCACGAGCAGTACTTC,CASSLVGQGDHEQYF
TRBV5-1,TRBJ2-7,NA,NA,TGCGCCAGCAGCTTGGCCCAGGGCCCTTCCTACGAGCAGTACTTC,CASSLAQGPSYEQYF
TRBV19,TRBJ1-5,NA,NA,TGTGCCAGTAGCCTATCCTGGGGGGACGGGTGGGCTCAGCCCCAGCATTTT,CASSLSWGDGWAQPQHF
TRBV5-1,TRBJ2-1,NA,NA,TGCGCCAGCAGCTTGGGGGTCCCACAGGTTATATCCTACAATGAGCAGTTCTTC,CASSLGVPQVISYNEQFF
TRBV7-6,TRBJ2-3,TRBD2,few,TGTGCCAGCAGCGCCCGAACACTAGCGGGGCTAGATACGCAGTATTTT,CASSARTLAGLDTQYF
TRBV5-1,TRBJ2-7,NA,NA,TGCGCCAGCAGCTTGGGGCCTCCCTCCTACGAGCAGTACTTC,CASSLGPPSYEQYF
TRBV6-4,TRBJ1-1,TRBD1,NA,TGTGCCAGCAGGCGACAGGGTGGAACTGAAGCTTTCTTT,CASRRQGGTEAFF
TRBV7-2,TRBJ1-2,NA,NA,TGTGCCAGCACCTACGTTGGGGCAGGCGGCTACACCTTC,CASTYVGAGGYTF
TRBV27,TRBJ2-2,NA,NA,TGTGCCAGCAGTTTCGGAGGGACAGAGAACACCGGGGAGCTGTTTTTT,CASSFGGTENTGELFF
TRBV5-1,TRBJ2-3,TRBD1,NA,TGCGCCAGTAGGGGACAGGGCGAAGATACTAGCACAGATACGCAGTATTTT,CASRGQGEDTSTDTQYF